These 17 T cell receptor beta chains came from one sample sequenced in a study of molecular identifiers for immune sequencing clone quantification. TCRdb re-derived calls from the PCR reads in MiXCR, one entry per CDR3 protein. The sample records under 650,000 distinct CDR3 sequences, 15% to 20% being singletons. Sequenced material: naive CD8+ T cells from blood, with Jurkat cell RNA spiked in. Described subset: FACS-sorted CD8+CD4-CCR7+CD45RA+ naive T cells. Receptors originate from a human donor in good health. Some libraries in this study had Jurkat cell RNA spiked in.

This clonotype appeared many times. The DNA for the CDR3 is TGTGCCAGCAGCCCATTGAGAGCGGGTGACACCTACGAGCAGTACTTC. Protein product: CASSPLRAGDTYEQYF. V and J are TRBV11-2 and TRBJ2-7; perhaps TRBD2 as D (6 bases). Germline-derived CDR1 and CDR2 are SGHAT and FQNNGV. The CDR3 runs 16 residues. Deletions cut 5 bases from V and 2 bases from J, with 19 bases between.

This clonotype was observed a few times. V usage is TRBV4-1 and J usage is TRBJ2-6; tentatively, D is TRBD1 (5 bases). Germline lookup yields CDR1 MGHRA and CDR2 YSYEKL. This CDR3 is 16 amino acids long. Trimming took 5 bases from V and 0 from J, leaving 11 bases between them. CDR3 in DNA: TGCGCCAGCAGCAACGGACACCGCTCTGGGGCCAACGTCCTGACTTTC. It codes for CASSNGHRSGANVLTF.

This clonotype has a count of ten or more. The chain carries TRBV7-9 and TRBJ1-1; D remains unclear. The CDR3 has 13 amino acids. V lost 4 bases and J 0 bases, leaving 6 bases between the germline ends. CDR1 and CDR2 (germline): SEHNR, FQNEAQ (reference sequence). CDR3 DNA: TGTGCCAGCAGCTGGTATATGAACACTGAAGCTTTCTTT. This sequence encodes CASSWYMNTEAFF.

This clonotype was seen at least ten times. V is TRBV20-1 and J is TRBJ2-3, with 9 nucleotides matching TRBD2. J was trimmed by 1 base and V by 6 bases; bases with no gene match: 17. This CDR3 has 18 amino acids. CDR1 and CDR2 (germline): DFQATT, SNEGSKA (reference sequence). The CDR3 loop is CSASRGREGPLGTDTQYF. The CDR3 DNA is TGCAGTGCCTCAAGGGGGCGGGAGGGCCCTCTTGGCACAGATACGCAGTATTTT.

This clonotype was seen many times. V and J are TRBV28 and TRBJ1-5; 9 bases are shared with TRBD1. CDR3 length: 18 amino acids. Germline V gene sequence: CDR1 MDHEN, CDR2 SYDVKM. The V gene end was trimmed by 9 bases and the J gene end by 2 bases; junction bases not matched to a gene: 17. The CDR3 region is CASLPDSFRTGGNQPQHF. In nucleotides, the CDR3 is TGTGCCAGTCTCCCCGACTCCTTTCGGACAGGGGGCAATCAGCCCCAGCATTTT.

In regard to this clonotype: A much larger clone differs from this one at a single base, so this may be a read error. The chain joins TRBV5-4 to TRBJ2-7; perhaps D is TRBD1 or TRBD2 (5 bases each). This CDR3 comprises 15 residues. V was trimmed by 5 bases and J by 1 base, leaving 16 bases between them. Germline-derived CDR1 and CDR2 are SGHNT and YYREEE (reference sequence). The CDR3 sequence is CASSFVGDASYEQYF. CDR3 nucleotides: TGTGCCAGCAGTTTCGTAGGGGACGCTTCCTACGAGCAGTACTTC.

This clonotype was detected many times. This rearrangement joins TRBV6-5 to TRBJ2-3, with 7 bases lining up with TRBD2. After removal of 5 bases from V and 2 bases from J, the junction contained 25 bases not matched to a gene. Germline V gene data show CDR1 as MNHEY and CDR2 as SVGAGI. The CDR3 runs 21 residues. The CDR3 bases are TGTGCCAGCAGTCCCCTATCAGGACTAGGCAGAGAGAGAGATTACACAGATACGCAGTATTTT. Its protein product is CASSPLSGLGRERDYTDTQYF.

This clonotype came up many times. Relative to the germline gene, one junction end is altered; a read error may explain this. CDR3 loop: CASSQLAGGYNEQFF. CDR3 coding DNA: TGCGCCAGCAGCCAACTAGCGGGGGGATACAATGAGCAGTTCTTC. This rearrangement joins TRBV14 to TRBJ2-1, with TRBD2 matching 12 bases. Germline V lookup: CDR1 SGHDN, CDR2 FVKESK. CDR3 size: 15 residues.

This chain uses TRBV20-1 with TRBJ2-7; 11 bases line up with TRBD2. The V segment lost 3 bases and the J segment 4 bases; nucleotides outside the gene matches: 8. The CDR3 totals 15 residues. CDR1 is DFQATT, CDR2 SNEGSKA, per germline (reference sequence). DNA of the CDR3: TGCAGTGCTAGTCCCGGGACTAGCGGACAATACGAGCAGTACTTC. Amino acid sequence: CSASPGTSGQYEQYF.

This clonotype was found many times. The rearrangement joins TRBV20-1 to TRBJ2-5; D uncertain. The CDR3 runs to 13 residues. CDR1 is DFQATT, CDR2 SNEGSKA, per germline (reference sequence). Trimming removed 2 bases from V and 0 bases from J, with 7 bases in between. The CDR3 DNA follows: TGCAGTGCTAGAAAGGAGAACCAAGAGACCCAGTACTTC. It codes for CSARKENQETQYF.

Comment on this clonotype: This may stem from a read error, because a much larger clone lies one nucleotide away. This chain links TRBV12-3 or TRBV12-4 with TRBJ2-7; D ambiguous. The CDR3 runs 14 residues. In DNA form, the CDR3 reads TGTGCCAACAGTTCGGCACCCAACTCCTACGAGCAGTACTTC. It yields the protein CANSSAPNSYEQYF.

In regard to this clonotype: The junction shows a germline mismatch at one end, possibly a read error. V is TRBV4-3 and J is TRBJ2-7; D is ambiguous. The CDR3 has 15 residues. Germline V CDR1 and CDR2: LGHNA, YSLEER. As DNA, the CDR3 is TGCGCCAGCAGCCAGACCTATGAACCCTCCTACGAGCAGCACTTC. It codes for CASSQTYEPSYEQHF.

At least ten counts were recorded for this clonotype. V and J are TRBV2 and TRBJ1-4, with D possibly matching TRBD1 (6 bases). V was trimmed by 7 bases and J by 8 bases, leaving 11 bases between them. This CDR3 has 12 amino acids. The germline CDR1 and CDR2 sequences are SNHLY and FYNNEI. The DNA of the CDR3 is TGTGCCAGCATCAGGGGAACGGAAAAACTGTTTTTT. Translated, it gives CASIRGTEKLFF.

Ten or more counts support this clonotype. The V and J genes are TRBV12-3 or TRBV12-4 and TRBJ1-1, with a weak D call TRBD1 (6 bases). The germline V and J ends were trimmed by 3 bases and 1 base, with 15 bases remaining between them. This CDR3 region has 16 residues. The CDR3 here is CASSFSGGQPNTEAFF. The CDR3 DNA reads TGTGCCAGCAGTTTTTCGGGGGGCCAGCCGAACACTGAAGCTTTCTTT.

This clonotype came up many times. The rearrangement links TRBV4-1 to TRBJ1-1; TRBD1 might be the D (5 bases). Germline-derived CDR1 and CDR2 are MGHRA and YSYEKL. Trimming shortened V by 1 base and J by 0 bases, and 15 bases separated the two germline ends. The CDR3 contains 17 residues. The CDR3 reads CASSQVGPQGMNTEAFF. CDR3 sequence (DNA): TGCGCCAGCAGCCAAGTCGGTCCCCAGGGAATGAACACTGAAGCTTTCTTT.

The V and J genes are TRBV30 and TRBJ1-1, with D tentatively TRBD1 (6 bases). The CDR3 runs 14 residues. CDR1 is GTSNPN and CDR2 is SVGIG in the germline V gene (reference sequence). The ends were cut back, 0 bases at V and 1 base at J, with 9 bases in the middle. CDR3 amino acids: CAWSVVGQNTEAFF. CDR3 sequence (DNA): TGTGCCTGGAGTGTAGTGGGACAGAACACTGAAGCTTTCTTT.

V and J are TRBV20-1 and TRBJ2-1; D is unresolved. Trimming removed 6 bases at V and 4 bases at J, with 16 bases between. Germline V CDR1 and CDR2: DFQATT, SNEGSKA (reference sequence). The CDR3 totals 14 residues. The CDR3: CSAKTRFAYNEQFF. CDR3 DNA sequence: TGCAGTGCCAAGACCCGATTCGCTTACAATGAGCAGTTCTTC.